One sample yielded the 5 T cell receptor beta chains listed below, sequenced in a study of T-cell reconstitution after alpha-beta-depleted transplantation in children. For TCRbeta, the library was prepared with unique molecular identifiers. TCRdb re-derived calls from the PCR reads in MiXCR, one entry per CDR3 protein. The sample carries 250,000 or so distinct CDR3 sequences, 6.5% to 10% recorded once. The sequenced sample was PBMCs, mostly from graft donor cells, obtained 180 days after TCRalphabeta/CD19-depleted stem cell transplant. The receptors were gathered from a male patient between 5 and 17 years old who had a stem cell transplant for acute lymphoblastic leukemia, so the T cells may come from the graft donor.

This clonotype was seen many times. The chain carries TRBV12-3 or TRBV12-4 and TRBJ1-1; D may be TRBD1 (5 bases). Trimming shortened V by 1 base and J by 5 bases, and 11 bases separated the two germline ends. This CDR3 region has 14 residues. CDR3 in amino acids: CASSLGGAVTEAFF. The CDR3 coding sequence is TGTGCCAGCAGTTTAGGTGGGGCCGTTACTGAAGCTTTCTTT.

This clonotype was seen repeatedly, ten times or more. The chain couples TRBV7-9 to TRBJ2-1, with D possibly being TRBD2 (6 bases). V was clipped by 6 bases and J by 9 bases, with 9 bases between them. CDR1 and CDR2 from the germline V gene are SEHNR and FQNEAQ (reference sequence). CDR3 length: 11 amino acids. The CDR3 bases are TGTGCCAGCAGAGGGCGGGGTGAGCAGTTCTTC. It yields the protein CASRGRGEQFF.

This clonotype was recorded many times. The rearrangement links TRBV5-5 to TRBJ1-1, with a weak D call TRBD1 (5 bases). This CDR3 contains 15 residues. Trimming cost V 4 bases and J 1 base, with 14 bases left between them. In germline, CDR1 is SGHKS, CDR2 YYEKEE (reference sequence). This CDR3 reads CASSPWDGGNTEAFF. The CDR3 coding sequence is TGTGCCAGCAGCCCTTGGGACGGTGGGAACACTGAAGCTTTCTTT.

Ten or more counts support this clonotype. The chain combines TRBV6-5 with TRBJ2-7; the D is unclear. The CDR3 covers 16 residues. With 0 bases removed from V and 3 bases from J, the gap between germline ends came to 15 bases. Germline loops: CDR1 MNHEY, CDR2 SVGAGI. The DNA of the CDR3 is TGTGCCAGCAGTTACTCGAGGTCGACCCTTTTCTACGAGCAGTACTTC. Amino acid sequence: CASSYSRSTLFYEQYF.

V usage is TRBV28 and J usage is TRBJ1-1, with a possible D match to TRBD1 (6 bases). Trimming took 2 bases from V and 1 from J, leaving 11 bases between them. The CDR3 spans 15 residues. Germline V gene lookup returns CDR1 MDHEN and CDR2 SYDVKM. As DNA, the CDR3 is TGTGCCAGCAGTTTAGCGGACAGAAGGAACACTGAAGCTTTCTTT. This codes for CASSLADRRNTEAFF.